The 5 T cell receptor beta chains listed next were all sequenced from one sample in a study of monozygotic twins with inflammatory bowel disease. TCRdb derives one entry per CDR3 protein from the 5' RACE reads, leaving out DNA. In total, the table holds approximately 400,000 distinct CDR3 sequences. The material sequenced was blood. The receptors originated from a human donor with ulcerative colitis or Crohn's disease, or a healthy co-twin of an affected twin (not recorded which).

The chain couples TRBV5-4 to TRBJ1-2; TCRdb's D call, TRBD1, is unchecked because there is no DNA. The CDR3 spans 15 residues. Germline V gene lookup returns CDR1 SGHNT and CDR2 YYREEE (reference sequence). CDR3 in amino acids: CASSAGIRQNYGYTF. Together with reference TRBV5-4 and TRBJ1-2, the CDR3 gives the full variable domain: ETGVTQSPTHLIKTRGQQVTLRCSSQSGHNTVSWYQQALGQGPQFIFQYYREEENGRGNFPPRFSGLQFPNYSSELNVNALELDDSALYLCASSAGIRQNYGYTFGSGTRLTVV.

This chain links TRBV27 with TRBJ1-1. CDR3 length equals 17 residues. Looked up from germline, CDR1 is MNHEY and CDR2 is SMNVEV (reference sequence). This CDR3 is CASSTYESRTLGTEAFF.

This sequence joins TRBV2 and TRBJ1-4; TCRdb returns TRBD1, unconfirmable since there is no DNA. This CDR3 has 12 amino acids. The germline CDR1 and CDR2 sequences are SNHLY and FYNNEI. CDR3: CASSGTGGKLFF.

The CDR3 region is CASHRRDQETQYF. This sequence joins TRBV12-3 or TRBV12-4 and TRBJ2-5. CDR3 length: 13 amino acids.

The gene calls are TRBV3-1 and TRBJ2-7; TCRdb gives TRBD2 as the D gene, but with no DNA this cannot be confirmed. This CDR3 spans 13 amino acids. Per the germline V gene, CDR1 is LGHDT and CDR2 is YNNKEL (reference sequence). The CDR3 loop reads CASRLAGDLEQYF.